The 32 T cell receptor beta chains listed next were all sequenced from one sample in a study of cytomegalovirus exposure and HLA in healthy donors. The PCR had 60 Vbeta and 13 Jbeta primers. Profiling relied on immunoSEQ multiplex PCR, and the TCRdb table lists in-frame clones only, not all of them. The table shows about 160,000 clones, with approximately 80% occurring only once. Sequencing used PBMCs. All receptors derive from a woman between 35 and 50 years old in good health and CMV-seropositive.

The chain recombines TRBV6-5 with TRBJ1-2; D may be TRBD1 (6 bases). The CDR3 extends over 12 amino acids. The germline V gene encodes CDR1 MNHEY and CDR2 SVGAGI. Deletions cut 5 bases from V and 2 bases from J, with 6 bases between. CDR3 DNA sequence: TGTGCCAGCAGTACAGGGAACTATGGCTACACCTTC. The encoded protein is CASSTGNYGYTF.

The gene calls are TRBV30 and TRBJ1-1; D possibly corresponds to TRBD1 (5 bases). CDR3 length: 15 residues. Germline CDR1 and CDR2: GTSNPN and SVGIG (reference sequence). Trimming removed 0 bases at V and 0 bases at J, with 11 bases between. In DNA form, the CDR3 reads TGTGCCTGGAGTGTAAGTTCAGGGCTGAACACTGAAGCTTTCTTT. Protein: CAWSVSSGLNTEAFF.

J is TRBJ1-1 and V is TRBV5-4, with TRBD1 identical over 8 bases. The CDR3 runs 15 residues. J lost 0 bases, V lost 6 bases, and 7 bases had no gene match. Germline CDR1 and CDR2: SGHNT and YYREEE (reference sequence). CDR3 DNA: TGTGCCAGCACCGTCAGGGGGCCCTTGAACACTGAAGCTTTCTTT. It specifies CASTVRGPLNTEAFF.

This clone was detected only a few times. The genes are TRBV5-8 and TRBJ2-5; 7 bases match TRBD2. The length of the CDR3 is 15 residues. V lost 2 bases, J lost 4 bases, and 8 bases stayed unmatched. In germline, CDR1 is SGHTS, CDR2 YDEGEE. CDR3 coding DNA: TGTGCCAGCAGCTTCCCCGGGGGAGGGAGAGAGACCCAGTACTTC. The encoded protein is CASSFPGGGRETQYF.

In DNA form, the CDR3 reads TGTGCCAGCAGCTTAGATATGAATGAGCAGTTCTTC. Translating it yields CASSLDMNEQFF. The genes are TRBV7-9 and TRBJ2-1, with D unresolved. V was cut by 1 base and J by 7 bases, with 5 bases left in between. Germline V CDR1 and CDR2: SEHNR, FQNEAQ (reference sequence). The CDR3 has 12 amino acids.

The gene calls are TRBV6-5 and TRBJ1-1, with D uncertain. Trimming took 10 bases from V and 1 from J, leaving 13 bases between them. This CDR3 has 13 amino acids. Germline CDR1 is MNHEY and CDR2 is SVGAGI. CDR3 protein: CAIGGQTNTEAFF. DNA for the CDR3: TGTGCCATTGGAGGGCAGACGAACACTGAAGCTTTCTTT.

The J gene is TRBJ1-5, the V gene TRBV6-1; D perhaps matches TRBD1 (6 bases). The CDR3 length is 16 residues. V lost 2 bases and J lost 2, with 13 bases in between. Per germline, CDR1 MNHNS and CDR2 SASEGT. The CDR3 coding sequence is TGTGCCAGCAGTGAACGGGGGGCGTATGGCAATCAGCCCCAGCATTTT. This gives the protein CASSERGAYGNQPQHF.

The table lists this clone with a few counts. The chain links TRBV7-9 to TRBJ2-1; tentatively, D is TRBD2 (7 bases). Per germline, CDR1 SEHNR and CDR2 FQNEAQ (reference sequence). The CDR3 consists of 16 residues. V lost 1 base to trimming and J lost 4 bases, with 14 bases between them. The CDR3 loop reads CASSLESRGAYNEQFF. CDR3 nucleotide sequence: TGTGCCAGCAGCTTAGAGAGCCGGGGGGCTTACAATGAGCAGTTCTTC. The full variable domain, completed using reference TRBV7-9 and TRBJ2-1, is DTGVSQNPRHKITKRGQNVTFRCDPISEHNRLYWYRQTLGQGPEFLTYFQNEAQLEKSRLLSDRFSAERPKGSFSTLEIQRTEQGDSAMYLCASSLESRGAYNEQFFGPGTRLTVL.

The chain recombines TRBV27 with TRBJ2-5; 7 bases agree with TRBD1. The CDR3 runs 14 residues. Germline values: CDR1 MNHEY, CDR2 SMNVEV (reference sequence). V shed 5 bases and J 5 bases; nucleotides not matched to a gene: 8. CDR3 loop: CASSPLDREETQYF. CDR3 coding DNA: TGTGCCAGCAGTCCTCTCGACAGGGAGGAGACCCAGTACTTC.

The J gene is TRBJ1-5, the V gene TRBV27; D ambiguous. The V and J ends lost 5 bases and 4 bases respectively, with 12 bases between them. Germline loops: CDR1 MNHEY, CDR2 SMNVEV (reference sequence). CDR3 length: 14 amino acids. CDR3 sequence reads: CASSPHGENQPQHF. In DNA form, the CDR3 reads TGTGCCAGCAGTCCCCACGGGGAGAATCAGCCCCAGCATTTT.

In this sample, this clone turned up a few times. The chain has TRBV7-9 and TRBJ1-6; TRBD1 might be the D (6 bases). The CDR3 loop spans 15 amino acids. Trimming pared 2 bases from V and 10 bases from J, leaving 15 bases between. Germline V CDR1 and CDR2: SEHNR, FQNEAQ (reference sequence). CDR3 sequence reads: CASSLREQGGSPLHF. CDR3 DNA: TGTGCCAGCAGCTTAAGGGAACAGGGTGGATCACCCCTCCACTTT.

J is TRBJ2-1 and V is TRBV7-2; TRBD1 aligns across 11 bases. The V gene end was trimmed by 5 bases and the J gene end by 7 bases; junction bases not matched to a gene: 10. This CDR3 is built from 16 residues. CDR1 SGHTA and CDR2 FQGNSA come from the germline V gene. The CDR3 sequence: CASSRTGTGGLNEQFF. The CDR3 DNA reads TGTGCCAGCAGCCGAACCGGGACAGGGGGGTTGAATGAGCAGTTCTTC.

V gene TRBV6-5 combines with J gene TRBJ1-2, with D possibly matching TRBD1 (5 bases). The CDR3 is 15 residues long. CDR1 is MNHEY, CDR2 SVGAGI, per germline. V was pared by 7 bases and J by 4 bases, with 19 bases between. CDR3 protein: CASTRKGLGVYGYTF. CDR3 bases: TGTGCCAGCACCAGAAAGGGGCTAGGGGTCTATGGCTACACCTTC.

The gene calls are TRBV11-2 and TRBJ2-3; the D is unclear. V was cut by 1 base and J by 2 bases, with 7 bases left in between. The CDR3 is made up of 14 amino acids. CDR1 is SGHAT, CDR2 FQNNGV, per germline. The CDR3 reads CASSLGSSTDTQYF. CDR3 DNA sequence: TGTGCCAGCAGCTTAGGCAGTTCCACAGATACGCAGTATTTT.

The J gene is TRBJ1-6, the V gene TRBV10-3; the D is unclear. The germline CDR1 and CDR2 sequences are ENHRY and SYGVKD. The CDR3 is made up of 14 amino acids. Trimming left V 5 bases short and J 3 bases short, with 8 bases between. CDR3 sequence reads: CAISLQDYNSPLHF. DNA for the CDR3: TGTGCCATCAGTCTGCAGGACTATAATTCACCCCTCCACTTT.

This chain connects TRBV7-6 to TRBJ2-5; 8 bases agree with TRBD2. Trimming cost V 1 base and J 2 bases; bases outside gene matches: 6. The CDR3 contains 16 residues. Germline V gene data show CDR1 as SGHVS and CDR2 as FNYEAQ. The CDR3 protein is CASSLGVAGSQETQYF. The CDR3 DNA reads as TGTGCCAGCAGCTTAGGAGTAGCGGGGTCACAAGAGACCCAGTACTTC.

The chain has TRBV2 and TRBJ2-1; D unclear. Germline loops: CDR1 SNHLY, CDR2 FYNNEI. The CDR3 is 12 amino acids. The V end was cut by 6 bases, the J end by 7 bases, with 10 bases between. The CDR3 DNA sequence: TGTGCCAGCAGGAGCGTTCGGAATGAGCAGTTCTTC. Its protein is CASRSVRNEQFF.

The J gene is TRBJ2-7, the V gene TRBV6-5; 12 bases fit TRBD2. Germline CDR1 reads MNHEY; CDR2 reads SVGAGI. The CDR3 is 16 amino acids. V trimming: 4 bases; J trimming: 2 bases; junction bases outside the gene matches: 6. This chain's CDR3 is CASSLTSGGLPYEQYF. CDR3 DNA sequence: TGTGCCAGCAGTTTGACTAGCGGGGGCCTCCCCTACGAGCAGTACTTC.

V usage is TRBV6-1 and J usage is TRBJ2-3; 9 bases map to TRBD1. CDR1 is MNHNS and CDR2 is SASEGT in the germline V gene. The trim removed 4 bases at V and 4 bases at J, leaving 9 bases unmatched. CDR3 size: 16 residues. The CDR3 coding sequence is TGTGCCAGCAGTGCTGTGGGACAGGGAAAGGCAGATACGCAGTATTTT. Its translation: CASSAVGQGKADTQYF.

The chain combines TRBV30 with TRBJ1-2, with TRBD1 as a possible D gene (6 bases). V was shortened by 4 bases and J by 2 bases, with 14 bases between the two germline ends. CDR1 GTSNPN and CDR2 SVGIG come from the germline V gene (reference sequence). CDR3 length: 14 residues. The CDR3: CAWIAGGANYGYTF. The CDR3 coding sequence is TGTGCCTGGATTGCGGGGGGCGCGAACTATGGCTACACCTTC. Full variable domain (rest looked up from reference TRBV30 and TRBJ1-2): SQTIHQWPATLVQPVGSPLSLECTVEGTSNPNLYWYRQAAGRGLQLLFYSVGIGQISSEVPQNLSASRPQDRQFILSSKKLLLSDSGFYLCAWIAGGANYGYTFGSGTRLTVV.

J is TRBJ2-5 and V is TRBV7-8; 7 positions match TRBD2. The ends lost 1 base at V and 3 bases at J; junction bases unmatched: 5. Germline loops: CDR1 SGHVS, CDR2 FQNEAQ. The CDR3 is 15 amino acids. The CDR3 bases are TGTGCCAGCAGCTTAGTTGGCGGGGGTAAAGAGACCCAGTACTTC. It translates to CASSLVGGGKETQYF.

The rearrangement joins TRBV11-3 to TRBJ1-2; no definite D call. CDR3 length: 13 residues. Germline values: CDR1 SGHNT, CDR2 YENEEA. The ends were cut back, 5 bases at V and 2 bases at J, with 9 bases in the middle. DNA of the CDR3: TGTGCCAGCAGCGAGCCTCCCAACTATGGCTACACCTTC. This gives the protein CASSEPPNYGYTF.

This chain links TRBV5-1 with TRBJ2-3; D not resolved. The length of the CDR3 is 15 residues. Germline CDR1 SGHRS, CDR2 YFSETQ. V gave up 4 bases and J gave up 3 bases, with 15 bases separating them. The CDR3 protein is CASSRRLSGTDTQYF. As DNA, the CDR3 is TGCGCCAGCAGCCGACGGCTCTCGGGTACAGATACGCAGTATTTT.

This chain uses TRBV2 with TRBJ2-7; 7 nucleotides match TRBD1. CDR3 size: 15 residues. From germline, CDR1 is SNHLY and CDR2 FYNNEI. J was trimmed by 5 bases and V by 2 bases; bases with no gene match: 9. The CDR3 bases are TGTGCCAGCAGTGAAACGGGCAGGGGGAGCCACGAGCAGTACTTC. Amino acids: CASSETGRGSHEQYF.

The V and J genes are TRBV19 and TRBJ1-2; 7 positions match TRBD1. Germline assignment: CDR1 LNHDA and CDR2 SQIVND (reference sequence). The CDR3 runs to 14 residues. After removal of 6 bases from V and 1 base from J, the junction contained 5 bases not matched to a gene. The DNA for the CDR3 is TGTGCCAGTAGCCACAGGGGCGGTAACTATGGCTACACCTTC. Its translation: CASSHRGGNYGYTF. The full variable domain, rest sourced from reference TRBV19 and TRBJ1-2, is DGGITQSPKYLFRKEGQNVTLSCEQNLNHDAMYWYRQDPGQGLRLIYYSQIVNDFQKGDIAEGYSVSREKKESFPLTVTSAQKNPTAFYLCASSHRGGNYGYTFGSGTRLTVV.

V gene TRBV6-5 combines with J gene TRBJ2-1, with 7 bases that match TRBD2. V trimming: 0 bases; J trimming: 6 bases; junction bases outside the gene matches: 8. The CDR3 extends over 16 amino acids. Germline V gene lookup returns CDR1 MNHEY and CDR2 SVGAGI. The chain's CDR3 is CASSYSRASGSNEQFF. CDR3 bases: TGTGCCAGCAGTTACTCGAGGGCTAGCGGCAGCAATGAGCAGTTCTTC.

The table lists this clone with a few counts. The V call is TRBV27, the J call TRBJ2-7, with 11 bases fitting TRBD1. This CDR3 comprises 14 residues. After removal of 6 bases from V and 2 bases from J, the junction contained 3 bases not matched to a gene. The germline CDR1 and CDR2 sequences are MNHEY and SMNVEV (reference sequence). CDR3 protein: CASRGGQGAYEQYF. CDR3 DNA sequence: TGTGCCAGCAGGGGGGGACAGGGGGCCTACGAGCAGTACTTC.

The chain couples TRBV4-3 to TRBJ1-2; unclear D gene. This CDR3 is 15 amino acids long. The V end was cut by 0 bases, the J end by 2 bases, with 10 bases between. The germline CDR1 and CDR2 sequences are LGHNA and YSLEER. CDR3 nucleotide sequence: TGCGCCAGCAGCCAAGATCGGGGTAGGAACTATGGCTACACCTTC. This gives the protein CASSQDRGRNYGYTF.

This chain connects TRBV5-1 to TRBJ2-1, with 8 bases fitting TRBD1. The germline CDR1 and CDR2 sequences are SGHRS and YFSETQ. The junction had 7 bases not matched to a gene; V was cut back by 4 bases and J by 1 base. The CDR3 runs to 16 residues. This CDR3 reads CASSPYRQGSYNEQFF. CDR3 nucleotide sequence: TGCGCCAGCAGCCCCTACAGACAGGGGTCCTACAATGAGCAGTTCTTC.

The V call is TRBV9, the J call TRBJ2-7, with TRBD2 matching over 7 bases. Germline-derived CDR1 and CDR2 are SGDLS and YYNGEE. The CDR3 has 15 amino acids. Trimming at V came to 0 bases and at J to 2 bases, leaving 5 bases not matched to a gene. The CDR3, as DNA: TGTGCCAGCAGCGTAGCTTGGGCGGGGGCCTACGAGCAGTACTTC. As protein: CASSVAWAGAYEQYF.

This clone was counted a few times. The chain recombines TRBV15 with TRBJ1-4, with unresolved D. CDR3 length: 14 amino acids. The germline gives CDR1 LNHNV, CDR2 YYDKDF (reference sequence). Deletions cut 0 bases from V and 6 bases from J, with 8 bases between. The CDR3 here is CATSRDRGDEKLFF. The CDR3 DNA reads TGTGCCACCAGCAGAGATCGGGGTGATGAAAAACTGTTTTTT.

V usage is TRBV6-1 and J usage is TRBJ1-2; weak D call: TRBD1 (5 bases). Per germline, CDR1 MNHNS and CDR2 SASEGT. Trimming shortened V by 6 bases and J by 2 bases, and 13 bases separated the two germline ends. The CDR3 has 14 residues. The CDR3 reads CASSPGPLNYGYTF. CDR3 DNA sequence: TGTGCCAGCAGCCCAGGGCCATTAAACTATGGCTACACCTTC.